This T cell receptor beta chain was sequenced in a study of cytomegalovirus exposure and HLA in healthy donors. Study summary: A prior study identified some 100 million unique TCR beta sequences from about 180 million T cells. Findings and caveats of the study: Across donors, presence/absence analyses took sequencing depth to be roughly uniform. A missense DCLRE1C variant was associated with V- and J-gene trimming of TCR beta chains in a later analysis, and an independent cohort replicated the association. By a later analysis, the bulk of CMV-associated TCR beta chains appeared HLA-restricted.

Amplification used 60 Vbeta primers and 13 Jbeta primers. Profiled with immunoSEQ multiplex PCR; TCRdb holds only in-frame clones, not every one. The table records approximately 160,000 clones, 80% of them present only once. About this clone: What it binds is unknown.

Input material: PBMCs. The clonotype was recovered from a man aged 25-45 years in good health and CMV-seropositive.

The CDR3 DNA is TGCAGTGCCCGAAACCAGTGGGGGGAGTACTTC. Protein: CSARNQWGEYF. The chain has TRBV20-1 and TRBJ2-7; D perhaps matches TRBD2 (6 bases). In germline, CDR1 is DFQATT, CDR2 SNEGSKA (reference sequence). Trimming took off 6 bases at V and 11 bases at J, with 17 bases between the two ends. The CDR3 extends over 11 amino acids.